The subject of this entry is one T cell receptor (beta chain). Its antigen is not identified. The CDR3 loop spans 16 amino acids. Germline lookup yields CDR1 SGHRS and CDR2 YFSETQ. Germline trimming cut 1 base from V and 8 bases from J; bases unmatched to any gene: 9. Combining a sample-barcoded 5' primer with a J-beta primer mix, a second PCR ran for about 6 to 12 cycles. Each CDR3 protein gets one entry after TCRdb re-called the 5' RACE reads with MiXCR. This table holds hundreds of thousands of distinct CDR3 sequences, roughly 44% found once. The sample is drawn from a study of blood T cells in healthy people across ages. Study-level findings and limits: PBMCs that were unsorted prevented a conclusive naive versus antigen-experienced comparison. Investigators viewed diversity estimates from one million T cells as underestimates, the study reported. Greater diversity and more naive CD4+ cells were seen in long-lived donors than in aged donors. Roughly linear age-related decline in beta diversity appeared, significant by age around 42.

This TCR was recovered from a woman aged 55 to 70 in good health. This rearrangement joins TRBV5-1 to TRBJ2-1; 10 positions match TRBD1. Sequencing was carried out using blood. CDR3 in amino acids: CASSLRGQGSGDEQFF. CDR3 in DNA: TGCGCCAGCAGCTTGCGGGGACAGGGGTCGGGAGATGAGCAGTTCTTC.